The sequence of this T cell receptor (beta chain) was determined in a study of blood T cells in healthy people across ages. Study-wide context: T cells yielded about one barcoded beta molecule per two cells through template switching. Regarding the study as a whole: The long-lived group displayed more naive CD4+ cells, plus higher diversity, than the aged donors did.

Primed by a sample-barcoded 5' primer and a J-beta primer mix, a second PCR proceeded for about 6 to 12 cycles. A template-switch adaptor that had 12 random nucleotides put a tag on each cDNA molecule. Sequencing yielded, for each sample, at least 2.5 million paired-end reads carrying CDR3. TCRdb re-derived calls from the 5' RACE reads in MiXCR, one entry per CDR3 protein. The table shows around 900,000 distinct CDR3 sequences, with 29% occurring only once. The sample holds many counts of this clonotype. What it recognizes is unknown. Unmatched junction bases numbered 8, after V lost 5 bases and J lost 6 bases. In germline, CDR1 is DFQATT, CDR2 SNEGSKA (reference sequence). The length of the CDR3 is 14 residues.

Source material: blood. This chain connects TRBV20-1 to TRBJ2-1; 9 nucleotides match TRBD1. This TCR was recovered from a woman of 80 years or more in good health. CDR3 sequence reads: CSARPPTGGNEQFF. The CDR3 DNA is TGCAGTGCTCGCCCACCGACAGGGGGCAATGAGCAGTTCTTC.